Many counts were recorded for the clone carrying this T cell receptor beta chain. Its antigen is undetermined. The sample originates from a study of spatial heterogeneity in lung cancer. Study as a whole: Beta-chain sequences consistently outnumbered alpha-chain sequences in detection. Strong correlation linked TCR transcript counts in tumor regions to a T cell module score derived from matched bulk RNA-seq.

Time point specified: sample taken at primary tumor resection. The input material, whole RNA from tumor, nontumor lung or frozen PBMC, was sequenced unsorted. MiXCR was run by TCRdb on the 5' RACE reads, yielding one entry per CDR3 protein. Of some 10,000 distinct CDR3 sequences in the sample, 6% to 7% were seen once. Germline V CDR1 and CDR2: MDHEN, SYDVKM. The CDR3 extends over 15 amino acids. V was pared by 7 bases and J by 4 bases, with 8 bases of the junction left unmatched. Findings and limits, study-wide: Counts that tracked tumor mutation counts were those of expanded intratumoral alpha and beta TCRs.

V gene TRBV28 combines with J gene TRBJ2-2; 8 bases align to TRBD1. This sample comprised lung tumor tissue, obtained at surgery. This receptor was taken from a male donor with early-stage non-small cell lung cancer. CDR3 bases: TGTGCCAGCAATTATCTCGGGACAGGCACCGGGGAGCTGTTTTTT. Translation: CASNYLGTGTGELFF.